This entry lists 25 T cell receptor beta chains sequenced from one sample in a study of cytomegalovirus exposure and HLA in healthy donors. The PCR was carried out with 60 Vbeta primers and 13 Jbeta primers. Clones were sequenced by immunoSEQ multiplex PCR, and TCRdb holds only the in-frame ones, with some missing. The table lists over 150,000 clones, about four fifths of them singletons. The sequenced material came from PBMCs. These receptors were taken from a woman aged 50 to 60 in good health and CMV-seronegative.

This clone was recorded once. The V and J genes are TRBV2 and TRBJ2-7, with 10 bases aligning to TRBD1. Per germline, CDR1 SNHLY and CDR2 FYNNEI. The CDR3 spans 15 residues. The junction had 10 bases not matched to a gene; V was cut back by 7 bases and J by 4 bases. In DNA, the CDR3 is TGTGCCAGCAAATTCGGACGGGACAGGGGTTACGAGCAGTACTTC. Its protein product is CASKFGRDRGYEQYF.

This clone was found once. This sequence joins TRBV7-7 and TRBJ2-5; tentative D call: TRBD2 (6 bases). Matching the DNA end better, TRBJ2-7 makes the J call doubtful. This CDR3 comprises 14 residues. The germline V gene encodes CDR1 SSHAT and CDR2 FNYEAQ (reference sequence). The CDR3 region has the DNA TGTGCCAGCAGCCCCAGTTCCGGGAGCAACGAGCAGTACTTC. Encoded protein: CASSPSSGSNEQYF.

The CDR3 loop reads CASSLAGFTDTQYF. The CDR3 bases are TGCGCCAGCAGTCTAGCGGGATTCACAGATACGCAGTATTTT. The chain uses TRBV5-1 and TRBJ2-3, with 9 nucleotides matching TRBD2. Germline CDR1 and CDR2: SGHRS and YFSETQ. This CDR3 spans 14 amino acids. The V gene end was trimmed by 5 bases and the J gene end by 2 bases; junction bases not matched to a gene: 3. Based on the CDR3 plus reference TRBV5-1 and TRBJ2-3, the full variable domain is KAGVTQTPRYLIKTRGQQVTLSCSPISGHRSVSWYQQTPGQGLQFLFEYFSETQRNKGNFPGRFSGRQFSNSRSEMNVSTLELGDSALYLCASSLAGFTDTQYFGPGTRLTVL.

The chain carries TRBV5-4 and TRBJ1-6, with TRBD1 as a possible D gene (6 bases). The germline CDR1 and CDR2 sequences are SGHNT and YYREEE (reference sequence). CDR3 length equals 15 residues. Trimming took off 0 bases at V and 7 bases at J, with 11 bases between the two ends. Written as DNA, the CDR3 is TGTGCCAGCAGCTTGGCAGGGGTGGGGAATTCACCCCTCCACTTT. As protein: CASSLAGVGNSPLHF.

This clone was seen only once. The genes are TRBV5-1 and TRBJ2-1, with 8 nucleotides matching TRBD2. This CDR3 comprises 15 residues. J gave up 6 bases and V 2 bases, and 7 bases lay outside the gene matches. CDR1 and CDR2 (germline): SGHRS, YFSETQ. In DNA, the CDR3 is TGCGCCAGCAGCTTAAGCGGGAGCTCAGCCAATGAGCAGTTCTTC. Its protein product is CASSLSGSSANEQFF.

V gene TRBV19 combines with J gene TRBJ1-5, with a weak D call TRBD1 (5 bases). The CDR3 runs 15 residues. V dropped 4 bases and J dropped 5 bases, with 15 bases sitting between them. Germline V lookup: CDR1 LNHDA, CDR2 SQIVND (reference sequence). CDR3 residues: CASSSLRAVDQPQHF. DNA for the CDR3: TGTGCCAGTAGTAGCCTCAGGGCGGTGGATCAGCCCCAGCATTTT.

The chain combines TRBV5-4 with TRBJ2-7; 9 bases align to TRBD1. CDR1 is SGHNT and CDR2 is YYREEE in the germline V gene (reference sequence). The CDR3 contains 15 residues. The junction had 5 bases not matched to a gene; V was cut back by 4 bases and J by 0 bases. CDR3 sequence (DNA): TGTGCCAGCAGCCCTGGACAGGGGAGCTCCTACGAGCAGTACTTC. Translated: CASSPGQGSSYEQYF.

J is TRBJ2-3 and V is TRBV10-2, with TRBD2 matching 10 bases. The CDR3 sequence is 15 residues long. Germline V CDR1 and CDR2: WSHSY, SAAADI. With 9 bases clipped from V and 5 bases from J, the junction kept 11 bases outside the gene matches. The CDR3 DNA reads TGCGCCAGTACACTCGGGCTAGCGGGAGAAGATACGCAGTATTTT. This codes for CASTLGLAGEDTQYF.

The chain links TRBV6-5 to TRBJ1-2; TRBD1 is a possible D gene (6 bases). Germline V gene lookup returns CDR1 MNHEY and CDR2 SVGAGI. The CDR3 has 13 amino acids. V lost 5 bases and J 2 bases, leaving 9 bases between the germline ends. In nucleotides, the CDR3 is TGTGCCAGCAGTAAACAGGGAAACTATGGCTACACCTTC. The encoded protein is CASSKQGNYGYTF.

The chain links TRBV6-4 to TRBJ2-6, with a possible D match to TRBD2 (6 bases). Looked up from germline, CDR1 is MRHNA and CDR2 is SNTAGT. The CDR3 covers 16 residues. The V gene lost 6 bases and the J gene lost 4 bases, with 16 bases spanning the gap. CDR3 amino acids: CASSPMRAGGANVLTF. CDR3 bases: TGTGCCAGCAGCCCCATGAGGGCGGGAGGGGCCAACGTCCTGACTTTC.

This chain connects TRBV4-3 to TRBJ2-5; TRBD2 matches 9 bases. Germline assignment: CDR1 LGHNA and CDR2 YSLEER. V dropped 2 bases and J dropped 4; count of bases not matched to a gene: 11. The CDR3 sequence is 17 residues long. CDR3 in amino acids: CASSQSPPGAGGETQYF. The CDR3, as DNA: TGCGCCAGCAGCCAATCCCCGCCAGGAGCGGGGGGAGAGACCCAGTACTTC.

This clone appeared a few times. This chain joins TRBV6-1 and TRBJ1-5; possible D gene TRBD1, 6 bases. Trimming shortened V by 5 bases and J by 2 bases, and 10 bases separated the two germline ends. The CDR3 consists of 14 residues. CDR1 is MNHNS and CDR2 is SASEGT in the germline V gene. The CDR3 loop is CASSMNRGNQPQHF. In nucleotides, the CDR3 is TGTGCCAGCAGTATGAACAGGGGCAATCAGCCCCAGCATTTT.

This chain connects TRBV5-4 to TRBJ1-2; unclear D gene. Germline assignment: CDR1 SGHNT and CDR2 YYREEE (reference sequence). Trimming took off 5 bases at V and 4 bases at J, with 12 bases between the two ends. The CDR3 is 13 residues long. CDR3 sequence reads: CASRGELSYGYTF. The CDR3 DNA is TGTGCCAGCAGAGGAGAGCTCTCCTATGGCTACACCTTC.

This clone showed up just a few times. The rearrangement uses TRBV5-1 and TRBJ2-2, with TRBD2 matching over 10 bases. With 8 bases clipped from V and 1 base from J, the junction kept 5 bases outside the gene matches. This CDR3 has 15 residues. CDR1 and CDR2 from the germline V gene are SGHRS and YFSETQ. Here the CDR3 DNA reads TGCGCCAGTGAGACTAGCGGGTTGAACACCGGGGAGCTGTTTTTT. It is translated as CASETSGLNTGELFF. Drawing the rest from reference TRBV5-1 and TRBJ2-2, the complete variable domain is KAGVTQTPRYLIKTRGQQVTLSCSPISGHRSVSWYQQTPGQGLQFLFEYFSETQRNKGNFPGRFSGRQFSNSRSEMNVSTLELGDSALYLCASETSGLNTGELFFGEGSRLTVL.

The V and J genes are TRBV7-2 and TRBJ2-5, with D perhaps matching TRBD1 (6 bases). Germline V gene sequence: CDR1 SGHTA, CDR2 FQGNSA. The CDR3 is 14 residues long. V gave up 5 bases and J gave up 4 bases, with 14 bases separating them. For the CDR3, the DNA is TGTGCCAGCAGCCTCAACAGGGTGCGAGAGACCCAGTACTTC. This translates into CASSLNRVRETQYF.

The chain carries TRBV18 and TRBJ1-2; TRBD1 is a possible D gene (5 bases). The germline gives CDR1 KGHSH, CDR2 LQKENI. The CDR3 sequence is 16 residues long. The V and J ends lost 1 base and 4 bases respectively, with 16 bases between them. DNA of the CDR3: TGTGCCAGCTCACCACTACTTAGGGGACTGAGCTATGGCTACACCTTC. Its protein is CASSPLLRGLSYGYTF.

The genes are TRBV11-3 and TRBJ2-3; 13 nucleotides match TRBD2. Germline CDR1 reads SGHNT; CDR2 reads YENEEA. The V and J ends lost 5 bases and 2 bases, in that order; junction bases with no gene match: 4. The CDR3 loop spans 16 amino acids. Written as DNA, the CDR3 is TGTGCCAGCAGCCCCGGACTAGCGGGGGACACAGATACGCAGTATTTT. Translated, it gives CASSPGLAGDTDTQYF. Supplemented by reference TRBV11-3 and TRBJ2-3, the full variable domain reads EAGVVQSPRYKIIEKKQPVAFWCNPISGHNTLYWYLQNLGQGPELLIRYENEEAVDDSQLPKDRFSAERLKGVDSTLKIQPAELGDSAVYLCASSPGLAGDTDTQYFGPGTRLTVL.

CDR3 region: CASSSQGDGAQYF. The CDR3 bases are TGTGCCAGCAGCTCACAGGGGGACGGGGCCCAGTACTTC. The gene calls are TRBV7-3 and TRBJ2-5, with 8 positions matching TRBD1. CDR1 and CDR2 from the germline V gene are SGHTA and FQGTGA. CDR3 length equals 13 residues. V lost 4 bases and J lost 9; bases outside the gene matches: 7.

This chain connects TRBV6-5 to TRBJ1-1; D possibly corresponds to TRBD1 (5 bases). The CDR3 is 14 amino acids. V lost 5 bases to trimming and J lost 1 base, with 11 bases between them. Looked up from germline, CDR1 is MNHEY and CDR2 is SVGAGI. CDR3 nucleotides: TGTGCCAGCAGTCACAGGACCTCGAACACTGAAGCTTTCTTT. It encodes CASSHRTSNTEAFF.

This chain uses TRBV29-1 with TRBJ2-2; TRBD2 aligns across 15 bases. The CDR3 contains 16 residues. CDR1 is SQVTM, CDR2 ANQGSEA, per germline. The ends lost 5 bases at V and 3 bases at J; junction bases unmatched: 4. The CDR3 DNA reads as TGCAGCGTTCGGACTAGCGGGGGGGCCCACACCGGGGAGCTGTTTTTT. Translated, it gives CSVRTSGGAHTGELFF.

The chain combines TRBV7-9 with TRBJ1-1; the D is unclear. Germline-derived CDR1 and CDR2 are SEHNR and FQNEAQ (reference sequence). The CDR3 is 14 residues long. V lost 0 bases to trimming and J lost 1 base, with 6 bases between them. The CDR3 region has the DNA TGTGCCAGCAGCTTAGCGGCAGGGAACACTGAAGCTTTCTTT. The encoded protein is CASSLAAGNTEAFF. The whole variable domain, filled in from reference TRBV7-9 and TRBJ1-1, reads DTGVSQNPRHKITKRGQNVTFRCDPISEHNRLYWYRQTLGQGPEFLTYFQNEAQLEKSRLLSDRFSAERPKGSFSTLEIQRTEQGDSAMYLCASSLAAGNTEAFFGQGTRLTVV.

This clone was detected a few times. The chain combines TRBV19 with TRBJ2-1; a possible D gene is TRBD2 (5 bases). Germline V gene data show CDR1 as LNHDA and CDR2 as SQIVND (reference sequence). The CDR3 loop spans 12 amino acids. Deletions cut 6 bases from V and 10 bases from J, with 13 bases between. For the CDR3, the DNA is TGTGCCAGTAGCGACTTGGGGAGCGAGCAGTTCTTC. It translates to CASSDLGSEQFF. Using reference TRBV19 and TRBJ2-1 for the parts outside the CDR3, the full variable domain is DGGITQSPKYLFRKEGQNVTLSCEQNLNHDAMYWYRQDPGQGLRLIYYSQIVNDFQKGDIAEGYSVSREKKESFPLTVTSAQKNPTAFYLCASSDLGSEQFFGPGTRLTVL.

The V call is TRBV15, the J call TRBJ2-6; no definite D call. V shed 0 bases and J shed 0 bases, with 6 bases lying between them. The germline V gene encodes CDR1 LNHNV and CDR2 YYDKDF (reference sequence). This CDR3 has 16 amino acids. The CDR3 reads CATSRERLSGANVLTF. The CDR3 DNA is TGTGCCACCAGCAGAGAGAGGCTCTCTGGGGCCAACGTCCTGACTTTC.

This chain joins TRBV11-2 and TRBJ1-2; D possibly corresponds to TRBD1 (6 bases). Between the trimmed V and J ends, which lost 6 bases and 4 bases, there was a span of 27 bases. The CDR3 covers 18 residues. Germline loops: CDR1 SGHAT, CDR2 FQNNGV. The CDR3 nucleotides are TGTGCCAGCAGGTTGGGGGGAGGGGGAGGTGGTCGGGGCTATGGCTACACCTTC. The encoded protein is CASRLGGGGGGRGYGYTF.

This clone was found once. V gene TRBV25-1 combines with J gene TRBJ1-4; 7 positions match TRBD1. Germline loops: CDR1 MGHDK, CDR2 SYGVNS. The CDR3 is made up of 13 amino acids. Trimming cost V 11 bases and J 4 bases; bases outside gene matches: 7. CDR3 bases: TGTGCCGTGCAGACAGGGATTAATGAAAAACTGTTTTTT. Translation gives CAVQTGINEKLFF.